Listed below are T cell receptor beta chains from one sample, sequenced in a study of CD8 T cells in Susac syndrome. TCRdb reprocessed the immunoSEQ multiplex PCR reads with MiXCR, giving one entry per CDR3 protein. The sample shows a few hundred thousand distinct CDR3 sequences, roughly 85% of them seen only once. The source material was CD8+ T cells from PBMCs. These receptors came from a human donor with multiple sclerosis. Each CDR3 is given with its conserved first and last residue. D genes are given only for firm matches. Clone size is given for some rows only: seen once, a few or many times, or a class if the clone is expanded.

D gene	clone size	V gene	J gene	CDR3 DNA	CDR3 protein
.	.	TRBV27	TRBJ2-7	TGTGCCAGCAGTACCTCACCCTACAAGCAGTACTTC	CASSTSPYKQYF
.	few	TRBV28	TRBJ1-2	TGTGCCAGCAGTTTGAGGACTGAGTTAGGGTGGAAAGGCTACACCTTC	CASSLRTELGWKGYTF
.	once	TRBV10-1	TRBJ2-2	TGCGCCAGCAGTGAAGCGCTTCAACCCGGGGAGCTGTTTTTT	CASSEALQPGELFF
.	.	TRBV19	TRBJ1-1	TGTGCCAGTAGCTATTTCCCACAGGGACGCCCTGAAGCTTTCTTT	CASSYFPQGRPEAFF
TRBD2	.	TRBV27	TRBJ2-1	TGTGCCAGCAGTGCATTGGGACTAGGATTTATTGAGCAGTTCTTC	CASSALGLGFIEQFF
.	.	TRBV2	TRBJ1-5	TGTGCCAGCAGGTTCGGGGACCAGCCCCAGCATTTT	CASRFGDQPQHF
TRBD1	few	TRBV6-1	TRBJ1-5	TGTGCCAGCACCTCGGGACAGGGCAGCAATCAGCCCCAGCATTTT	CASTSGQGSNQPQHF
TRBD2	.	TRBV24-1	TRBJ2-4	TGTGCCACCAGTGACGCGGGACTAGCGGGAGACAAAAACATTCAGTACTTC	CATSDAGLAGDKNIQYF
.	once	TRBV28	TRBJ2-7	TGTGCCAGCAGTTTTGAGGTCGGGGGCCCTAGCTCCTACGAGCAGTACTTC	CASSFEVGGPSSYEQYF
.	once	TRBV7-9	TRBJ2-2	TGTGCCAGCGGCTTCCTAGCTAGGAACACCGGGGAGCTGTTTTTT	CASGFLARNTGELFF
TRBD1	few	TRBV20-1	TRBJ2-3	TGCAGTGAGGGGACAGGACGCACGGATACGCAGTATTTT	CSEGTGRTDTQYF
TRBD1	.	TRBV29-1	TRBJ1-1	TGCAGCGTCCCAGGACAGGGACGGAACACTGAAGCTTTCTTT	CSVPGQGRNTEAFF
.	.	TRBV24-1	TRBJ2-1	TGTGCCACCAGTGATTTAAACAGGTACAATGAGCAGTTCTTC	CATSDLNRYNEQFF
.	.	TRBV5-4	TRBJ1-1	TGTGCCAGCAGCATACAGGCGGCGAACACTGAAGCTTTCTTT	CASSIQAANTEAFF
.	once	TRBV27	TRBJ2-1	TGTGCCAGCGGAGTTGGGGCAGGGCTCTACAATGAGCAGTTCTTC	CASGVGAGLYNEQFF
TRBD2	.	TRBV11-2	TRBJ2-3	TGTGCCAGCAGCCTATCCCCGACTAGCGGGATAAGCGCAGATACGCAGTATTTT	CASSLSPTSGISADTQYF
.	.	TRBV7-2	TRBJ2-3	TGTGCCAGCAGCTTAGTGGCCCGAAGAAGCACAGATACGCAGTATTTT	CASSLVARRSTDTQYF
.	.	TRBV9	TRBJ2-2	TGTGCCAGCAGCGTAGGTAGTGCCAGGGAGCTGTTTTTT	CASSVGSARELFF
TRBD1	once	TRBV27	TRBJ1-1	TGTGCCACCCACAAACCAGGGACAGCGAACACTGAAGCTTTCTTT	CATHKPGTANTEAFF
TRBD2	.	TRBV4-1	TRBJ2-2	TGCGCCAGCAGCCAAGTTTCCGGGACTAGCGACACCGGGGAGCTGTTTTTT	CASSQVSGTSDTGELFF
.	.	TRBV9	TRBJ2-3	TGTGCCAGCAGCCCCAGGGACCTTATAGATACGCAGTATTTT	CASSPRDLIDTQYF
.	.	TRBV29-1	TRBJ2-7	TGCAGCGCCCGGAGACTAGGGGACGAGCAGTACTTC	CSARRLGDEQYF
.	.	TRBV2	TRBJ2-1	TGTGCCAGCAGGCCGGGGGAAGGGGTTGGCCATGAGCAGTTCTTC	CASRPGEGVGHEQFF
.	few	TRBV2	TRBJ1-6	TGTGCCAGCAGTTCCAACAGACCATCATTTAATTCACCCCTCCACTTT	CASSSNRPSFNSPLHF
.	.	TRBV7-9	TRBJ2-5	TGTGCCAGCAGCCCCCCTCAAGAGACCCAGTACTTC	CASSPPQETQYF
.	.	TRBV12-3/TRBV12-4	TRBJ2-5	TGTGCCAGCAGTTTAGTACCAGGAGAGACCCAGTACTTC	CASSLVPGETQYF
.	.	TRBV5-1	TRBJ1-1	TGCGCCAGCAGCTTGGCGCAGGGTAAGGACACTGAAGCTTTCTTT	CASSLAQGKDTEAFF
.	.	TRBV24-1	TRBJ2-3	TGTGCCACCAGTGATTTGGGGACTGGTGATACGCAGTATTTT	CATSDLGTGDTQYF
.	.	TRBV9	TRBJ1-5	TGTGCCAGCAGCGCCGGGACAACCAATCAGCCCCAGCATTTT	CASSAGTTNQPQHF
.	.	TRBV12-3/TRBV12-4	TRBJ1-1	TGTGCCAGCAGCTACGGACCTTTCAACACTGAAGCTTTCTTT	CASSYGPFNTEAFF
TRBD2	.	TRBV10-3	TRBJ2-1	TGTGCCATCAGTGAGTCGGGTACTAGCGGATGGAGCAATGAGCAGTTCTTC	CAISESGTSGWSNEQFF
.	.	TRBV7-9	TRBJ2-3	TGTGCCAGTCTACAGAGCACAGATACGCAGTATTTT	CASLQSTDTQYF
TRBD1	.	TRBV6-1	TRBJ1-5	TGTGCCAGCAGAGACCTCAGGGGGGGGAATTCTGGCAATCAGCCCCAGCATTTT	CASRDLRGGNSGNQPQHF
TRBD2	.	TRBV5-1	TRBJ2-1	TGCGCCAGCAGCTTGGTTAGCGGGAGGATTCACAATGAGCAGTTCTTC	CASSLVSGRIHNEQFF
.	.	TRBV28	TRBJ1-5	TGTGCCAGCACCGAGGGACACGTTAATCAGCCCCAGCATTTT	CASTEGHVNQPQHF
TRBD1	.	TRBV4-1	TRBJ1-2	TGCGCCAGCAGCCAGGGCGACAGGGGGCTCAACTATGGCTACACCTTC	CASSQGDRGLNYGYTF
.	.	TRBV5-1	TRBJ1-1	TGCGCCAGCAGCTTTTTTCCGCGGGACACTGAAGCTTTCTTT	CASSFFPRDTEAFF
.	.	TRBV10-3	TRBJ2-2	TGTGCCGCTCTCAGAGGATCCGGGGAGCTGTTTTTT	CAALRGSGELFF
.	.	TRBV9	TRBJ2-1	TGTGCCAGCAGCGTTACCGACGGACGTGAGCAGTTCTTC	CASSVTDGREQFF
.	.	TRBV28	TRBJ2-7	TGTGCCAGCAGTACGTCCATCAGGGAGCACCTTGAAAACTACGAGCAGTACTTC	CASSTSIREHLENYEQYF
TRBD1	.	TRBV24-1	TRBJ2-1	TGTGCCACCAGTGCCACACCGGGACAGGGGCGTTACAATGAGCAGTTCTTC	CATSATPGQGRYNEQFF
.	few	TRBV6-1	TRBJ1-2	TGTGCCAGCACCAACAGTGGGACTAACTATGGCTACACCTTC	CASTNSGTNYGYTF
.	.	TRBV27	TRBJ1-2	TGTGCCAGCAGGCCTGACAGCCGCTATGGCTACACCTTC	CASRPDSRYGYTF
.	.	TRBV7-9	TRBJ1-2	TGTGCCAGCAGCCGTGGACACCCCCGAGGAGAAGGCTACACCTTC	CASSRGHPRGEGYTF
.	.	TRBV4-2	TRBJ1-1	TGTGCCAGCAGCCAAGGGGGCAGGGCTGAAGCTTTCTTT	CASSQGGRAEAFF
TRBD1	.	TRBV5-1	TRBJ1-2	TGCGCCAGCAGCTGGCAGGGACAGAACTATGGCTACACCTTC	CASSWQGQNYGYTF
TRBD2	few	TRBV11-2	TRBJ2-7	TGTGCCAGCAGCTTACGTCGAGCGGGGTACTCCTACGAGCAGTACTTC	CASSLRRAGYSYEQYF
.	.	TRBV29-1	TRBJ2-1	TGCAGCGTTGAAAGCTTCTCCGAACCCTACAATGAGCAGTTCTTC	CSVESFSEPYNEQFF